This T cell receptor (beta chain) was identified in a study of cytomegalovirus exposure and HLA in healthy donors (dated by TCRdb to the late 2010s). About the study as a whole: According to a later analysis, the 120 or so validation repertoires were produced on the same platform as the 700 or so repertoires of the first cohort. The study was designed to test whether signatures of past pathogen exposure could be identified by cataloging public T cell receptors. Along with the roughly 670-subject first cohort, a separate validation cohort of roughly 110 different subjects was used. To predict cytomegalovirus infection status, the study brought together high-throughput TCR immunosequencing, statistical association of individual TCRs with disease status, and machine learning.

The donors belonged to the validation cohort of under 150 subjects, which was separate from the roughly 700-subject first cohort. This clone was counted only a few times. Its antigen is still unknown. Per-base quality was not reported, and no clone a single base away is much larger than it. The CDR3 holds 13 amino acids from the cysteine to the phenylalanine. Only the CDR3 region is kept as DNA, spanning 39 bases read in frame from base 1. Trimming removed 5 bases from V and 8 bases from J; the gene matches leave 7 bases unexplained. CDR1 and CDR2 (SEHNR, FQNEAQ) derive from the germline V gene (reference sequence). Overall study outcomes, separate from this receptor: The validation cohort had no HLA typing available for a later analysis, so co-occurrence within that cohort was assessed over all 120 or so repertoires. In a later analysis, TCRs clustered in the first cohort were found to also tend to co-occur in the 120 validation repertoires, with 94% of cluster scores above 0. It was suggested by the authors that the approach could potentially be generalized to other disease states and immunological phenotypes. Cytomegalovirus status was reported to be diagnosed by the classifier with high specificity and sensitivity in both the original and validation cohorts. While some public TCRs were present in many individuals, most TCR sequences turned up only very rarely across donors. Three of the identified cytomegalovirus-associated TCR beta chains were confirmed in vitro to be specific for cytomegalovirus antigens. The study listed approximately 160 TCR beta chains as associated with cytomegalovirus.

The library was produced with the immunoSEQ multiplex PCR assay. Per the source publication's procedure: A statistical classification framework was built for diagnosing cytomegalovirus status from the catalog of TCR beta chain sequences. The source is immuneACCESS, and TCRdb retained only in-frame sequences with V and J called. Part of the clones is not carried over; for the studies checked, unresolved V genes explain less than half of this, and the remainder is unexplained. The DNA was the basis for D and trimming; V, J and clone size are from that table. Present in this sample are fewer than 150,000 clones, 70% to 90% of which were seen just once. Clones ranked in the top ten supply approximately 4.5% of the sample.

The chain was built from TRBV7-9 and TRBJ1-2; TRBD1 matches 8 bases in the middle. Sequencing was done on a sample of PBMCs. The sequence came from a man between 18 and 35 years old in good health and CMV-seropositive. The CDR3 corresponds to CASSPDRVGGYTF. The DNA reads TGTGCCAGCAGCCCGGACAGGGTGGGCGGCTACACCTTC.